A selection of T cell receptor beta chains follows, all from one sample in a study of control samples from healthy donors and cancer patients. The assay was immunoSEQ multiplex PCR, and TCRdb's table has in-frame clones only and misses some. The sample gives around 81,000 clones, 93% of which show up once; nearly 1.5% is in the top ten. Sequences were obtained from blood. The receptors derive from a young woman in good health. CDR3s include the opening cysteine and the closing phenylalanine or tryptophan. D genes are given only for firm matches. Clone size is shown for a subset of rows, as once, few, many or a class of expanded clone.

cdr3_nt: TGTGCCAGCAGTTACGGTTGGACAGGGAATTCACCCCTCCACTTT; cdr3_aa: CASSYGWTGNSPLHF; clone_size: .; v_call: TRBV6-5; d_call: TRBD1; j_call: TRBJ1-6
cdr3_nt: TGTGCCAGCAGCCGGGGGACGGTCGGCTCCTACGAGCAGTACTTC; cdr3_aa: CASSRGTVGSYEQYF; clone_size: .; v_call: TRBV5-5; d_call: .; j_call: TRBJ2-7
cdr3_nt: TGTGCCAGCAGTTTAAGAGTTCAGCCCCAGCATTTT; cdr3_aa: CASSLRVQPQHF; clone_size: once; v_call: TRBV28; d_call: .; j_call: TRBJ1-5
cdr3_nt: TGTGCCAGCAGCGTACCCCCCCTTGGGGGCGCTACGGATGGCTACACCTTC; cdr3_aa: CASSVPPLGGATDGYTF; clone_size: .; v_call: TRBV5-6; d_call: .; j_call: TRBJ1-2
cdr3_nt: TGCGCCAGCAGTGTGGAGGGGGCTTACAATGAGCAGTTCTTC; cdr3_aa: CASSVEGAYNEQFF; clone_size: .; v_call: TRBV5-1; d_call: .; j_call: TRBJ2-1
cdr3_nt: TGTGCCAGCAGGTTGACTAGCTCCAACACCGGGGAGCTGTTTTTT; cdr3_aa: CASRLTSSNTGELFF; clone_size: .; v_call: TRBV7-9; d_call: TRBD2; j_call: TRBJ2-2
cdr3_nt: TGTGCCAGCAGCCATCGACAGTTCAGGAATTCACCCCTCCACTTT; cdr3_aa: CASSHRQFRNSPLHF; clone_size: .; v_call: TRBV3-1/TRBV3-2; d_call: .; j_call: TRBJ1-6
cdr3_nt: TGTGCCAGCAGCCCGGGGACAGGGGACATCTGGGCAACTAATGAAAAACTGTTTTTT; cdr3_aa: CASSPGTGDIWATNEKLFF; clone_size: .; v_call: TRBV7-2; d_call: TRBD1; j_call: TRBJ1-4
cdr3_nt: TGTGCCAGCAGAAAACGCACAGGGGACGGCTACACCTTC; cdr3_aa: CASRKRTGDGYTF; clone_size: .; v_call: TRBV28; d_call: TRBD1; j_call: TRBJ1-2
cdr3_nt: TGTGCCAGCAGCCCGAACCGGGACAGGCTCTACGAGCAGTACTTC; cdr3_aa: CASSPNRDRLYEQYF; clone_size: .; v_call: TRBV11-3; d_call: TRBD1; j_call: TRBJ2-7
cdr3_nt: TGTGCCAGCAGCGTAGGGGGACTACCCCAAGAGACCCAGTACTTC; cdr3_aa: CASSVGGLPQETQYF; clone_size: once; v_call: TRBV9; d_call: TRBD2; j_call: TRBJ2-5
cdr3_nt: TGCGCCAGCAGTGGGGGGCCCGGGGAGCTGTTTTTT; cdr3_aa: CASSGGPGELFF; clone_size: .; v_call: TRBV10-1; d_call: .; j_call: TRBJ2-2
cdr3_nt: TGTGCCAGCAGCTCCTCCGGGTCTCCCCACAATGAGCAGTTCTTC; cdr3_aa: CASSSSGSPHNEQFF; clone_size: .; v_call: TRBV7-9; d_call: .; j_call: TRBJ2-1
cdr3_nt: TGTGCCAGCAGCCGACAGGGACAGGCAACCTCCTATAATTCACCCCTCCACTTT; cdr3_aa: CASSRQGQATSYNSPLHF; clone_size: .; v_call: TRBV4-2; d_call: TRBD1; j_call: TRBJ1-6
cdr3_nt: TGTGCCAGCAAGGGACTGGACTATGGCTACACCTTC; cdr3_aa: CASKGLDYGYTF; clone_size: once; v_call: TRBV7-8; d_call: .; j_call: TRBJ1-2
cdr3_nt: TGTGCCAGCAGCTTGCGCTATGGCTACACCTTC; cdr3_aa: CASSLRYGYTF; clone_size: few; v_call: TRBV5-6; d_call: .; j_call: TRBJ1-2
cdr3_nt: TGTGCCAGCCGGACAGACTTTAGTAACTATGGCTACACCTTC; cdr3_aa: CASRTDFSNYGYTF; clone_size: .; v_call: TRBV2; d_call: .; j_call: TRBJ1-2
cdr3_nt: TGTGCCAGCAGTGAAGAAGGAGGGCCCCAGCATTTT; cdr3_aa: CASSEEGGPQHF; clone_size: .; v_call: TRBV2; d_call: .; j_call: TRBJ1-5
cdr3_nt: TGTGCCAGCAGTCTCCTGGGGGAGCTAGATACGCAGTATTTT; cdr3_aa: CASSLLGELDTQYF; clone_size: once; v_call: TRBV28; d_call: .; j_call: TRBJ2-3
cdr3_nt: TGTGCCGTCGCCCTCGGGGCAGGGTCTTACGAGCAGTACTTC; cdr3_aa: CAVALGAGSYEQYF; clone_size: once; v_call: TRBV10-3; d_call: .; j_call: TRBJ2-7
cdr3_nt: TGTGCCAGCTCACTAAAAGCTGTGGGGCTAGATCAGCAGCAGTACTTC; cdr3_aa: CASSLKAVGLDQQQYF; clone_size: .; v_call: TRBV18; d_call: .; j_call: TRBJ2-7
cdr3_nt: TGTGCCAGTCGCTCCGGTTGGGACACTGAAGCTTTCTTT; cdr3_aa: CASRSGWDTEAFF; clone_size: once; v_call: TRBV12-3/TRBV12-4; d_call: .; j_call: TRBJ1-1
cdr3_nt: TGTGCCAGCAGCCAAGCAGTATTGGGGGGGTGGTCCCTCTCCTACGAGCAGTACTTC; cdr3_aa: CASSQAVLGGWSLSYEQYF; clone_size: once; v_call: TRBV14; d_call: TRBD2; j_call: TRBJ2-7
cdr3_nt: TGTGCCAGCAGCCAGGAGACAGGGGGCATTTCACCCCTCCACTTT; cdr3_aa: CASSQETGGISPLHF; clone_size: .; v_call: TRBV3-1/TRBV3-2; d_call: TRBD1; j_call: TRBJ1-6
cdr3_nt: TGTGCCAGCAGGGGGGGGACTAGCGGGAACACCGGGGAGCTGTTTTTT; cdr3_aa: CASRGGTSGNTGELFF; clone_size: .; v_call: TRBV27; d_call: TRBD2; j_call: TRBJ2-2
cdr3_nt: TGTGCCAGCAGTTACCTCGGACAGGCTGGCTACACCTTC; cdr3_aa: CASSYLGQAGYTF; clone_size: .; v_call: TRBV6-2/TRBV6-3; d_call: TRBD1; j_call: TRBJ1-2
cdr3_nt: TGCAGTGCTAGTCGACTAGCGGGACAAAGGGGGGTATACAATGAGCAGTTCTTC; cdr3_aa: CSASRLAGQRGVYNEQFF; clone_size: .; v_call: TRBV20-1; d_call: TRBD2; j_call: TRBJ2-1
cdr3_nt: TGCGCCAGCAGACCGAACACCGGGGAGCTGTTTTTT; cdr3_aa: CASRPNTGELFF; clone_size: .; v_call: TRBV5-1; d_call: .; j_call: TRBJ2-2
cdr3_nt: TGCAGTGCTAGTGGTCGCGCTGGGACTATAAATGAGCAGTTCTTC; cdr3_aa: CSASGRAGTINEQFF; clone_size: once; v_call: TRBV20-1; d_call: TRBD2; j_call: TRBJ2-1
cdr3_nt: TGTGCCAGCAGCCAGGGGGGACAGGGGTATAATTCACCCCTCCACTTT; cdr3_aa: CASSQGGQGYNSPLHF; clone_size: .; v_call: TRBV3-1/TRBV3-2; d_call: TRBD1; j_call: TRBJ1-6
cdr3_nt: TGCGCCAGCAGCCAAGATTGGGGAGGGGAAAAACTGTTTTTT; cdr3_aa: CASSQDWGGEKLFF; clone_size: .; v_call: TRBV4-1; d_call: .; j_call: TRBJ1-4
cdr3_nt: TGTGCCAGTCGACCAAAAGGTGGGACCCAGTACTTC; cdr3_aa: CASRPKGGTQYF; clone_size: once; v_call: TRBV19; d_call: .; j_call: TRBJ2-5
cdr3_nt: TGTGCCAGCAGCCTCCTAGCGGGAGGAGGTTTGGAGCAGTACTTC; cdr3_aa: CASSLLAGGGLEQYF; clone_size: .; v_call: TRBV6-2/TRBV6-3; d_call: TRBD2; j_call: TRBJ2-7
cdr3_nt: TGCAGTGCTAGTCTTAGCCTCCGGGCAGATACGCAGTATTTT; cdr3_aa: CSASLSLRADTQYF; clone_size: .; v_call: TRBV20-1; d_call: .; j_call: TRBJ2-3
cdr3_nt: TGTGCCAGCAGAGACAGGGGGTCTTTATGGACAGATACGCAGTATTTT; cdr3_aa: CASRDRGSLWTDTQYF; clone_size: .; v_call: TRBV2; d_call: TRBD1; j_call: TRBJ2-3
cdr3_nt: TGTGCCAGCAGGGACAGCCTGAACACTGAAGCTTTCTTT; cdr3_aa: CASRDSLNTEAFF; clone_size: .; v_call: TRBV25-1; d_call: .; j_call: TRBJ1-1
cdr3_nt: TGTGCCACCAGTGAAAGACTAGCGGGAGGGCCGACGCAGTATTTT; cdr3_aa: CATSERLAGGPTQYF; clone_size: once; v_call: TRBV24-1; d_call: TRBD2; j_call: TRBJ2-3
cdr3_nt: TGTGCCAGCAGCTTAGAGTCCAGTGAAGCTTTCTTT; cdr3_aa: CASSLESSEAFF; clone_size: .; v_call: TRBV7-9; d_call: .; j_call: TRBJ1-1
cdr3_nt: TGTGCCTGGAGTACATACCGGGACTATAATTCACCCCTCCACTTT; cdr3_aa: CAWSTYRDYNSPLHF; clone_size: .; v_call: TRBV30; d_call: .; j_call: TRBJ1-6
cdr3_nt: TGCAGCGTACCCGGGACAGGACATGGCTACACCTTC; cdr3_aa: CSVPGTGHGYTF; clone_size: .; v_call: TRBV29-1; d_call: TRBD1; j_call: TRBJ1-2
cdr3_nt: TGTGCCAGTAGTTGGGGCAAAACCTACGAGCAGTACTTC; cdr3_aa: CASSWGKTYEQYF; clone_size: .; v_call: TRBV19; d_call: .; j_call: TRBJ2-7
cdr3_nt: TGTGCCAGCAGCTTAGACGCGTATTTGAATGAGCAGTTCTTC; cdr3_aa: CASSLDAYLNEQFF; clone_size: .; v_call: TRBV11-3; d_call: .; j_call: TRBJ2-1
cdr3_nt: TGTGCCAGCAGCTTAGCGCGGGGGATTGTCGTGAACACTGAAGCTTTCTTT; cdr3_aa: CASSLARGIVVNTEAFF; clone_size: .; v_call: TRBV7-9; d_call: .; j_call: TRBJ1-1
cdr3_nt: TGTGCCAGCTCGGCCATCCAGGGTAGCAATCAGCCCCAGCATTTT; cdr3_aa: CASSAIQGSNQPQHF; clone_size: .; v_call: TRBV18; d_call: .; j_call: TRBJ1-5
cdr3_nt: TGTGCCAGCAGCGTAGCCGGGTTTACAGATACGCAGTATTTT; cdr3_aa: CASSVAGFTDTQYF; clone_size: .; v_call: TRBV9; d_call: .; j_call: TRBJ2-3
cdr3_nt: TGTGCCAGCAGCGTATTGTATTCCACTCGTGAGCAGTTCTTC; cdr3_aa: CASSVLYSTREQFF; clone_size: .; v_call: TRBV6-5; d_call: .; j_call: TRBJ2-1
cdr3_nt: TGTGCCAGCAGCTCTCCCGGGACTAGCGGGAGGATTGGCACAGATACGCAGTATTTT; cdr3_aa: CASSSPGTSGRIGTDTQYF; clone_size: few; v_call: TRBV11-3; d_call: TRBD2; j_call: TRBJ2-3
cdr3_nt: TGTGCCAGCAGCTCTCGGGGCCACGAGCAGTACTTC; cdr3_aa: CASSSRGHEQYF; clone_size: .; v_call: TRBV13; d_call: .; j_call: TRBJ2-7
cdr3_nt: TGTGCCAGCAGCTTGGCGGAACCTCAAGAGACCCAGTACTTC; cdr3_aa: CASSLAEPQETQYF; clone_size: .; v_call: TRBV5-5; d_call: .; j_call: TRBJ2-5
cdr3_nt: TGTGCCAGCAGCCAAGGGAGACAGGCCGTGAACACTGAAGCTTTCTTT; cdr3_aa: CASSQGRQAVNTEAFF; clone_size: .; v_call: TRBV4-2; d_call: .; j_call: TRBJ1-1
cdr3_nt: TGCGCCAGCAGCACAGGTAGTCACTACGAGCAGTACTTC; cdr3_aa: CASSTGSHYEQYF; clone_size: once; v_call: TRBV5-1; d_call: .; j_call: TRBJ2-7
cdr3_nt: TGTGCCAGCAGTAGGGGAGGACAGGGCGAAAAACTGTTTTTT; cdr3_aa: CASSRGGQGEKLFF; clone_size: .; v_call: TRBV6-5; d_call: TRBD1; j_call: TRBJ1-4
cdr3_nt: TGTGCCAGTAGTATTGGGGGATTCTATAGCAATCAGCCCCAGCATTTT; cdr3_aa: CASSIGGFYSNQPQHF; clone_size: .; v_call: TRBV19; d_call: .; j_call: TRBJ1-5
cdr3_nt: TGTGCCAGCAGTTACCGAGGAACCGGGGAGCTGTTTTTT; cdr3_aa: CASSYRGTGELFF; clone_size: .; v_call: TRBV6-5; d_call: .; j_call: TRBJ2-2
cdr3_nt: TGTGCCAGCAGCTTGTTGTCGGACAACAATCAGCCCCAGCATTTT; cdr3_aa: CASSLLSDNNQPQHF; clone_size: .; v_call: TRBV5-5; d_call: .; j_call: TRBJ1-5